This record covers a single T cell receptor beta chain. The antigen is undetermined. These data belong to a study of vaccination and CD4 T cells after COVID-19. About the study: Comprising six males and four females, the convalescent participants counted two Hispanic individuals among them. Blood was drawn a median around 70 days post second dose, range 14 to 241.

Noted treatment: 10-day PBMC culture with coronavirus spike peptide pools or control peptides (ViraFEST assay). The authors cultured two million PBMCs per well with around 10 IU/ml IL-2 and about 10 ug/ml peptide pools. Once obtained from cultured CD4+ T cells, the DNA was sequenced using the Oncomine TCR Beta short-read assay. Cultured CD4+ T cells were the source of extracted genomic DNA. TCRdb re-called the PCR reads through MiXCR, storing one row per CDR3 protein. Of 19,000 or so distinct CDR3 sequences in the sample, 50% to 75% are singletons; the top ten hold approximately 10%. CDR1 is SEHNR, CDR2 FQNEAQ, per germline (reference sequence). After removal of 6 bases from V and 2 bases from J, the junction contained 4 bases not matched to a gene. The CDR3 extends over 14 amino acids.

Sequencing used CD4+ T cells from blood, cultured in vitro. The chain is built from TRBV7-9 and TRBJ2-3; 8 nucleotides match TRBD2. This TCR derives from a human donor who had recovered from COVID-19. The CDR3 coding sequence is TGTGCCAGCAGATCTAGCGGGTACACAGATACGCAGTATTTT. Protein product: CASRSSGYTDTQYF.